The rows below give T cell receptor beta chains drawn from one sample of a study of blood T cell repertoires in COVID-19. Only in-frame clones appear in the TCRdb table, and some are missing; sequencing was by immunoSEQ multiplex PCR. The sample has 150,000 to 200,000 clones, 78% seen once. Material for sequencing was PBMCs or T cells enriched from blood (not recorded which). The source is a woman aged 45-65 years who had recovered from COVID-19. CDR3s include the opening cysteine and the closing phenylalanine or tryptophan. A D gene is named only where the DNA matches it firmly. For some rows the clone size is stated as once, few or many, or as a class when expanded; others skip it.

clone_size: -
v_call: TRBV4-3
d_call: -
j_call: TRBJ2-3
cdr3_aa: CASSQSPLASFDQDTQYF
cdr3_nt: TGCGCCAGCAGCCAAAGTCCCCTAGCGAGTTTCGATCAAGATACGCAGTATTTT

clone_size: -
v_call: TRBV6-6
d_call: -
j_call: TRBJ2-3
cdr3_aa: CASSRKPVGGHDTQYF
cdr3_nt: TGTGCCAGCAGTCGAAAACCAGTGGGAGGCCACGATACGCAGTATTTT

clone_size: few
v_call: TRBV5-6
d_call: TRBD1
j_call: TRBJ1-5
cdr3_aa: CASSSDRGQPQHF
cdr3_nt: TGTGCCAGCAGCTCCGACAGGGGACAGCCCCAGCATTTT

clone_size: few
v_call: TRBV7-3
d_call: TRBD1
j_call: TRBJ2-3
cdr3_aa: CASSLGQVDTQYF
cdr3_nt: TGTGCCAGCAGCTTAGGACAGGTTGATACGCAGTATTTT

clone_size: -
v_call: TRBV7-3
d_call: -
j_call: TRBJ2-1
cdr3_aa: CASSQQTGLLHEQFF
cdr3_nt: TGTGCCAGCAGCCAGCAAACCGGACTGTTGCATGAGCAGTTCTTC

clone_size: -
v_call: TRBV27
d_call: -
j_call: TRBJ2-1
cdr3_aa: CASSLQSTYNEQFF
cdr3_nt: TGTGCCAGCAGTCTACAGTCCACCTACAATGAGCAGTTCTTC

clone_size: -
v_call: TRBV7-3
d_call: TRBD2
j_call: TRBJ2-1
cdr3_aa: CASSLTGLAGGDEQFF
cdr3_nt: TGTGCCAGCAGCTTAACGGGGCTAGCGGGAGGGGATGAGCAGTTCTTC

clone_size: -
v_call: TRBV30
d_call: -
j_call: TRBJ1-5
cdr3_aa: CAWSSARVGQPQHF
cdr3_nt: TGTGCCTGGAGTAGCGCTAGAGTGGGTCAGCCCCAGCATTTT

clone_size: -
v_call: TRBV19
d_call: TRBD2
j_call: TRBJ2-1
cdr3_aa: CASSTRTSEHNEQFF
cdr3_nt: TGTGCCAGTAGTACCCGGACTAGCGAGCACAATGAGCAGTTCTTC

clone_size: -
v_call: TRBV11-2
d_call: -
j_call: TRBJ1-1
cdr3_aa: CASSLSRGISAFF
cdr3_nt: TGTGCCAGCAGCTTAAGCCGAGGGATATCAGCTTTCTTT

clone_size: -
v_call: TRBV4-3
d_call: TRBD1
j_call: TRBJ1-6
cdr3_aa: CASSQGQGAGNSPLHF
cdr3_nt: TGCGCCAGCAGCCAAGGGCAGGGGGCAGGGAATTCACCCCTCCACTTT

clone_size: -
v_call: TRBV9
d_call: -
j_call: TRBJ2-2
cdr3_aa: CASSVVVGGTGELFF
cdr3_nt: TGTGCCAGCAGCGTAGTCGTCGGGGGCACCGGGGAGCTGTTTTTT

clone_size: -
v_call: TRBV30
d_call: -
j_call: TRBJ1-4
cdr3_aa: CAWNRNSNEKLFF
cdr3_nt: TGTGCCTGGAACAGAAACTCCAATGAAAAACTGTTTTTT

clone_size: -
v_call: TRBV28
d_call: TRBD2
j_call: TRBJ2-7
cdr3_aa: CASSPGGTRGSYEQYF
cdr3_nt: TGTGCCAGCAGTCCAGGCGGGACTAGAGGTTCCTACGAGCAGTACTTC

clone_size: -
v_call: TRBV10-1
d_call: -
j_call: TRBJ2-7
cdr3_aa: CASSDHRAPYEQYF
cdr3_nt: TGCGCCAGCAGTGACCACAGAGCCCCCTACGAGCAGTACTTC

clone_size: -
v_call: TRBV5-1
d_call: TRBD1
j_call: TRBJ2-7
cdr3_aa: CASSLYVRDRGKVYEQYF
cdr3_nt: TGCGCCAGCAGCTTGTATGTCCGGGACAGGGGGAAAGTGTACGAGCAGTACTTC

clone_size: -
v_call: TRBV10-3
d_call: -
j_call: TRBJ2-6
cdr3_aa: CAISPAGQLSSGANVLTF
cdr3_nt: TGTGCCATCAGTCCGGCCGGACAGTTGTCCTCTGGGGCCAACGTCCTGACTTTC

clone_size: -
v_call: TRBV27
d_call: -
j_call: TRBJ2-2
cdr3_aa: CASTPRGTGELFF
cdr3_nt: TGTGCCAGCACCCCCCGGGGCACCGGGGAGCTGTTTTTT

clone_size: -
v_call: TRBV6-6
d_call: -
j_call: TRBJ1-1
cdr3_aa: CASSYASGTEAFF
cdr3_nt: TGTGCCAGCAGTTACGCTTCGGGGACTGAAGCTTTCTTT

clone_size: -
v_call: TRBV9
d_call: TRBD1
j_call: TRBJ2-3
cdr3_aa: CASSFKGQGLPDTQYF
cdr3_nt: TGTGCCAGCAGCTTCAAGGGACAGGGGTTGCCAGATACGCAGTATTTT

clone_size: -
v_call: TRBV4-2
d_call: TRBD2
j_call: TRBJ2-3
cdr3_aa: CASSPSGSSDTQYF
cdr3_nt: TGTGCCAGCAGCCCTAGCGGGAGCTCAGATACGCAGTATTTT

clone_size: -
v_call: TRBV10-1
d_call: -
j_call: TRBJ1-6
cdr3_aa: CADPLSRNSPLHF
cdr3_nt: TGCGCCGACCCTCTTAGCAGAAACTCACCCCTCCACTTT

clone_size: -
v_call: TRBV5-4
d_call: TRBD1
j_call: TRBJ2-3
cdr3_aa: CASSLDGTGGTQYF
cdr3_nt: TGTGCCAGCAGCTTGGACGGGACAGGGGGGACGCAGTATTTT

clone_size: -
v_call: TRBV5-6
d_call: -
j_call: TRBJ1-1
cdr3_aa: CASSLGTHVNTEAFF
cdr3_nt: TGTGCCAGCAGCTTGGGGACACATGTGAACACTGAAGCTTTCTTT

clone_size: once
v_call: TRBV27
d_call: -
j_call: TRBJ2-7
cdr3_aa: CATTFNPRSPIMEQYF
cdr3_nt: TGTGCCACCACCTTTAACCCACGGTCCCCAATAATGGAGCAGTACTTC

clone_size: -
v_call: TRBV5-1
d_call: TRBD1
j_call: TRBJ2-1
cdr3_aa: CASSFDRAYNEQFF
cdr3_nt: TGCGCCAGCAGCTTCGACAGGGCGTACAATGAGCAGTTCTTC